Presented here are 8 T cell receptor beta chains from one specimen sequenced in a study of untreated major depressive disorder. Study results and limitations: Compared with controls, depressed patients showed more TRBV05-01 (Vbeta 5.1) usage in CD4+ T cells.

No cognate antigen is known for these TCRs. Libraries were prepared by immunoSEQ multiplex PCR; TCRdb keeps only in-frame clonotypes and omits some of them. The sample yields about 25,000 clones, about 90% seen once. Specimen: CD4+ T cells from PBMCs. Source of these receptors: a woman aged 25 to 39 with major depressive disorder.

This sequence joins TRBV7-9 and TRBJ1-2; D may be TRBD1 (6 bases). CDR3 length equals 17 residues. The V end lost 5 bases, the J end lost 4 bases, and 23 bases lay between the germline ends. Germline V gene lookup returns CDR1 SEHNR and CDR2 FQNEAQ (reference sequence). CDR3: CASSPTPGQGKGYGYTF. In DNA form, the CDR3 reads TGTGCCAGCAGCCCCACCCCGGGGCAGGGGAAGGGCTATGGCTACACCTTC.

The rearrangement links TRBV4-2 to TRBJ2-7; TRBD2 aligns across 9 bases. The V and J ends lost 0 bases and 3 bases, in that order; junction bases with no gene match: 6. CDR3 length: 16 residues. CDR1 and CDR2 (germline): LGHNA, YNFKEQ. The CDR3 DNA reads as TGTGCCAGCAGCCAAGATGGGAGCGGGGGGTACTACGAGCAGTACTTC. Residues: CASSQDGSGGYYEQYF.

The chain recombines TRBV9 with TRBJ1-2; 7 bases line up with TRBD1. The CDR3 has 14 residues. J was trimmed by 2 bases and V by 2 bases; bases with no gene match: 3. Germline V gene data show CDR1 as SGDLS and CDR2 as YYNGEE. This CDR3 is CASSVGTANYGYTF. In DNA form, the CDR3 reads TGTGCCAGCAGCGTCGGGACAGCCAACTATGGCTACACCTTC.

The chain recombines TRBV19 with TRBJ1-1; 9 bases align to TRBD1. This CDR3 has 18 residues. Germline-derived CDR1 and CDR2 are LNHDA and SQIVND (reference sequence). Germline trimming cut 4 bases from V and 3 bases from J; bases unmatched to any gene: 15. CDR3 amino acids: CASSSQNRGRGRDTEAFF. The CDR3 DNA reads as TGTGCCAGTAGTAGCCAAAACAGGGGGCGAGGACGGGACACTGAAGCTTTCTTT.

V usage is TRBV4-2 and J usage is TRBJ2-1; unclear D gene. The CDR3 is 15 amino acids. Deletions cut 0 bases from V and 0 bases from J, with 6 bases between. Per germline, CDR1 LGHNA and CDR2 YNFKEQ. This CDR3 reads CASSQDPGSYNEQFF. The CDR3 coding sequence is TGTGCCAGCAGCCAAGATCCGGGCTCCTACAATGAGCAGTTCTTC.

This clone was picked up one time. The rearrangement uses TRBV12-5 and TRBJ1-5; a possible D gene is TRBD1 (6 bases). CDR1 is LGHNT, CDR2 FRNRAP, per germline. This CDR3 is built from 15 residues. The V end was cut by 6 bases, the J end by 2 bases, with 14 bases between. CDR3 sequence reads: CASGRTVEGNQPQHF. CDR3 coding DNA: TGTGCTAGTGGAAGGACAGTGGAAGGCAATCAGCCCCAGCATTTT.

The count of this clone is one. This chain links TRBV10-3 with TRBJ2-1, with D possibly being TRBD1 (6 bases). The CDR3 extends over 14 amino acids. The V end was cut by 3 bases, the J end by 5 bases, with 11 bases between. The germline CDR1 and CDR2 sequences are ENHRY and SYGVKD. The CDR3 reads CAISDQGSHNEQFF. The CDR3 DNA reads TGTGCCATCAGTGATCAGGGGTCCCACAATGAGCAGTTCTTC.

This clone has only a few counts. The V call is TRBV6-1, the J call TRBJ2-3; the D gene could be TRBD1 or TRBD2 (5 bases each). Looked up from germline, CDR1 is MNHNS and CDR2 is SASEGT. Trimming took 3 bases from V and 2 from J, leaving 12 bases between them. The CDR3 covers 15 residues. The CDR3 protein is CASSDSRGHTDTQYF. In nucleotides, the CDR3 is TGTGCCAGCAGTGATTCGAGGGGCCACACAGATACGCAGTATTTT.